One sample yielded the 17 T cell receptor beta chains listed below, sequenced in a study of identical twins. A single record per CDR3 protein comes from TCRdb applying MiXCR to the 5' RACE reads. The sample holds some 690,000 distinct CDR3 sequences, 20% to 25% seen once. These records were also assigned to another study, of T cells expressing NK-cell markers.

Sequencing input: PBMCs. Receptors originate from a woman younger than 30 in good health.

The chain uses TRBV15 and TRBJ2-1; D is unresolved. This CDR3 contains 15 residues. The V gene lost 0 bases and the J gene lost 0 bases, with 6 bases spanning the gap. Germline values: CDR1 LNHNV, CDR2 YYDKDF (reference sequence). CDR3 protein: CATSREGNSYNEQFF. The CDR3 DNA sequence: TGTGCCACCAGCAGAGAGGGGAACTCCTACAATGAGCAGTTCTTC.

This clonotype appeared a few times. The chain recombines TRBV5-1 with TRBJ1-1; 8 bases line up with TRBD1. CDR3 length: 15 residues. Germline V lookup: CDR1 SGHRS, CDR2 YFSETQ. J lost 0 bases, V lost 3 bases, and 4 bases had no gene match. DNA of the CDR3: TGCGCCAGCAGCTCCCACAGGGGGATGAACACTGAAGCTTTCTTT. It is translated as CASSSHRGMNTEAFF.

This chain joins TRBV6-1 and TRBJ1-3; D ambiguous. The CDR3 is made up of 13 amino acids. Germline lookup yields CDR1 MNHNS and CDR2 SASEGT. The germline V and J ends were trimmed by 6 bases and 4 bases, with 10 bases remaining between them. The CDR3 sequence: CASSQGLGNTIYF. The CDR3, as DNA: TGTGCCAGCAGCCAAGGGTTGGGAAACACCATATATTTT.

This clonotype was seen many times. The V and J genes are TRBV29-1 and TRBJ1-1, with a possible D match to TRBD1 (6 bases). The CDR3 extends over 11 amino acids. Germline CDR1 SQVTM, CDR2 ANQGSEA. V was shortened by 5 bases and J by 7 bases, with 11 bases between the two germline ends. Here the CDR3 DNA reads TGCAGCGTTTACGCGACAGGTGAAGCTTTCTTT. The encoded protein is CSVYATGEAFF.

The chain couples TRBV5-1 to TRBJ1-2; D may be TRBD1 (6 bases). The CDR3 has 12 amino acids. The V gene lost 3 bases and the J gene lost 8 bases, with 11 bases spanning the gap. The germline V gene encodes CDR1 SGHRS and CDR2 YFSETQ. The CDR3 loop reads CASSSTGLGYTF. The CDR3 bases are TGCGCCAGCAGCTCTACAGGGCTCGGCTACACCTTC.

This clonotype was seen more than once but under ten times. The chain is built from TRBV12-3 or TRBV12-4 and TRBJ2-5; TRBD2 matches at 12 bases. The CDR3 has 16 amino acids. Trimming at V came to 5 bases and at J to 1 base, leaving 5 bases not matched to a gene. DNA of the CDR3: TGTGCCAGCAGTACCGGGACTAGCGGGCCCCAAGAGACCCAGTACTTC. Protein: CASSTGTSGPQETQYF.

This chain uses TRBV13 with TRBJ2-1; no definite D call. The V gene lost 6 bases and the J gene lost 6 bases, with 15 bases spanning the gap. The V gene's germline CDR1 is PRHDT and CDR2 FYEKMQ (reference sequence). There are 14 residues in the CDR3. This CDR3 is CASRTYSALNEQFF. The CDR3 coding sequence is TGTGCCAGCAGGACCTACAGCGCCCTCAATGAGCAGTTCTTC.

The rearrangement joins TRBV25-1 to TRBJ1-2; tentatively, D is TRBD1 (5 bases). V lost 6 bases to trimming and J lost 4 bases, with 9 bases between them. CDR3 length: 12 amino acids. Germline V CDR1 and CDR2: MGHDK, SYGVNS. CDR3 sequence: CASRGEPYGYTF. The CDR3 region has the DNA TGTGCCAGCAGAGGGGAACCCTATGGCTACACCTTC.

This clonotype was seen at least ten times. This chain links TRBV12-3 or TRBV12-4 with TRBJ1-2, with D possibly matching TRBD1 (5 bases). The CDR3 runs to 13 residues. V was cut by 7 bases and J by 7 bases, with 16 bases left in between. Here the CDR3 reads CASTQGWASGYTF. The CDR3 DNA follows: TGTGCCAGCACCCAGGGTTGGGCTAGTGGCTACACCTTC.

V usage is TRBV27 and J usage is TRBJ2-7, with TRBD2 matching over 11 bases. V dropped 6 bases and J dropped 3; count of bases not matched to a gene: 10. This CDR3 is built from 16 residues. Per germline, CDR1 MNHEY and CDR2 SMNVEV (reference sequence). The CDR3 sequence is CASRIHLAGGHYEQYF. For the CDR3, the DNA is TGTGCCAGCAGGATCCACCTAGCGGGAGGCCACTACGAGCAGTACTTC.

The chain has TRBV20-1 and TRBJ1-5; D is undetermined. Trimming left V 6 bases short and J 1 base short, with 13 bases between. The V gene's germline CDR1 is DFQATT and CDR2 SNEGSKA (reference sequence). This CDR3 region has 14 residues. The CDR3 here is CSAPYGGSNQPQHF. CDR3 nucleotides: TGCAGTGCGCCGTATGGCGGAAGCAATCAGCCCCAGCATTTT.

The chain combines TRBV20-1 with TRBJ2-3; 11 nucleotides agree with TRBD2. CDR1 is DFQATT and CDR2 is SNEGSKA in the germline V gene (reference sequence). The CDR3 totals 16 residues. The junction had 8 bases not matched to a gene; V was cut back by 3 bases and J by 3 bases. DNA of the CDR3: TGCAGTGCTAGCCCTCGACTAGCGGGGATGACAGATACGCAGTATTTT. Its translation: CSASPRLAGMTDTQYF.

The chain joins TRBV7-7 to TRBJ2-2, with D perhaps matching TRBD1 (6 bases). The V gene lost 5 bases and the J gene lost 5 bases, with 12 bases spanning the gap. The germline CDR1 and CDR2 sequences are SSHAT and FNYEAQ (reference sequence). This CDR3 is built from 14 residues. CDR3 protein: CASSLERGTGELFF. The CDR3 nucleotides read TGTGCCAGCAGCCTCGAAAGGGGGACCGGGGAGCTGTTTTTT.

This clonotype turned up a few times. The chain combines TRBV7-2 with TRBJ2-2; D possibly matches TRBD1 or TRBD2 (5 bases each). V was clipped by 4 bases and J by 8 bases, with 14 bases between them. The CDR3 is 14 residues long. Germline lookup yields CDR1 SGHTA and CDR2 FQGNSA. CDR3 residues: CASSSGTPRGELFF. CDR3 bases: TGTGCCAGCAGCTCCGGGACCCCTAGAGGGGAGCTGTTTTTT.

The CDR3 bases are TGCAGTGCCTCTAGGGCGGGTGGGGCCAACGTCCTGACTTTC. It specifies CSASRAGGANVLTF. The chain employs TRBV20-1 and TRBJ2-6; possibly TRBD2 for D (5 bases). Trimming took off 6 bases at V and 3 bases at J, with 12 bases between the two ends. The CDR3 has 14 residues. Germline V lookup: CDR1 DFQATT, CDR2 SNEGSKA (reference sequence).

This clonotype was detected only a few times. V and J are TRBV5-1 and TRBJ2-1; TRBD1 is a possible D gene (6 bases). Looked up from germline, CDR1 is SGHRS and CDR2 is YFSETQ. CDR3 length: 16 amino acids. Trimming pared 0 bases from V and 3 bases from J, leaving 13 bases between. As DNA, the CDR3 is TGCGCCAGCAGCTTGGGGGACACAAACTACTACAATGAGCAGTTCTTC. Its translation is CASSLGDTNYYNEQFF.

This clonotype has a handful of counts. The chain has TRBV29-1 and TRBJ2-7, with 10 bases identical to TRBD2. Germline values: CDR1 SQVTM, CDR2 ANQGSEA. V shed 4 bases and J 3 bases; nucleotides not matched to a gene: 3. The CDR3 length is 13 residues. DNA for the CDR3: TGCAGCGTTGTAGCGGGGGGCCTCTACGAGCAGTACTTC. Translated, it gives CSVVAGGLYEQYF.